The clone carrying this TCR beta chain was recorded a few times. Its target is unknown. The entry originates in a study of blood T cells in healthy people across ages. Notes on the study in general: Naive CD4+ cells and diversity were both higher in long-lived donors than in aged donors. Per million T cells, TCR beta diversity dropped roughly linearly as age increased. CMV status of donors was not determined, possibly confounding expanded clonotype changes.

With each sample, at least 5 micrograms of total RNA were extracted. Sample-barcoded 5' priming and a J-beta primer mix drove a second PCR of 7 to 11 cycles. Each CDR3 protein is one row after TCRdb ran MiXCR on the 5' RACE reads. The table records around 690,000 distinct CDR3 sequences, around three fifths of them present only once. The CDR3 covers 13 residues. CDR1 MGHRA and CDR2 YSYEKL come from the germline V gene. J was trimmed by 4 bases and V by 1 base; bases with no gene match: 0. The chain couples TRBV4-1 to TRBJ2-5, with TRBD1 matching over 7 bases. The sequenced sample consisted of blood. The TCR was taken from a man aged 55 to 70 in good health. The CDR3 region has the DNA TGCGCCAGCAGCCAAGCAGGGGGAGAGACCCAGTACTTC. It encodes CASSQAGGETQYF.